This is a list of T cell receptor beta chains from one sample in a study of CD4 T cells in lung cancer. Profiling relied on immunoSEQ multiplex PCR, and the TCRdb table lists in-frame clones only, not all of them. The table shows about 10,000 clones, with over 50% occurring only once. Source material: normal lung tissue taken away from the tumor. The receptors originated from a man aged 55 to 69 with non-small cell lung cancer. Both conserved end residues are part of each CDR3. A D gene is named only where the DNA matches it firmly. Clone size is not always given. Where it is, it says once, few, many or a class for expanded clones.

>TRBJ2-2|.|TRBV6-6|.
CASSYGGGDTGELFF
TGTGCCAGCAGTTATGGAGGGGGCGACACCGGGGAGCTGTTTTTT
>TRBJ1-5|.|TRBV19|.
CASNPGRNQPQHF
TGTGCCAGTAACCCAGGGCGCAATCAGCCCCAGCATTTT
>TRBJ1-5|.|TRBV7-9|.
CASSLGGAQPQHF
TGTGCCAGCAGCTTAGGAGGTGCGCAGCCCCAGCATTTT
>TRBJ1-5|TRBD1|TRBV7-6|.
CASSPGTGADQPQHF
TGTGCCAGCAGCCCCGGGACAGGGGCGGATCAGCCCCAGCATTTT
>TRBJ2-7|.|TRBV30|.
CACRPGAEYEQYF
TGTGCCTGCCGGCCAGGGGCGGAATACGAGCAGTACTTC
>TRBJ2-1|.|TRBV6-5|once
CASSPRLVYNEQFF
TGTGCCAGCAGCCCCAGACTAGTTTACAATGAGCAGTTCTTC
>TRBJ2-1|TRBD2|TRBV19|.
CASSISSGRLGNEQFF
TGTGCCAGTAGTATATCAAGCGGGAGGTTGGGCAATGAGCAGTTCTTC
>TRBJ2-5|TRBD2|TRBV28|.
CASSPLLAGEETQYF
TGTGCCAGCAGCCCATTACTAGCGGGAGAAGAGACCCAGTACTTC
>TRBJ2-6|TRBD2|TRBV30|.
CAWSVKGGSYSGANVLTF
TGTGCCTGGAGTGTTAAGGGCGGGAGTTACTCTGGGGCCAACGTCCTGACTTTC
>TRBJ2-5|.|TRBV20-1|.
CSASGQETQYF
TGCAGTGCTAGTGGTCAGGAGACCCAGTACTTC
>TRBJ2-1|TRBD2|TRBV13|.
CASSWGLAGVRNEQFF
TGTGCCAGCAGCTGGGGACTAGCGGGAGTTAGGAATGAGCAGTTCTTC
>TRBJ2-4|.|TRBV12-2|.
CASRFIISGGKNIQYF
TGTGCAAGTCGTTTTATCATTTCAGGGGGCAAAAACATTCAGTACTTC
>TRBJ2-7|.|TRBV27|.
CATFSQGNEQYF
TGTGCCACTTTCTCGCAGGGCAACGAGCAGTACTTC
>TRBJ2-3|.|TRBV6-5|.
CASSYAPRGTDTQYF
TGTGCCAGCAGTTACGCACCCAGGGGCACAGATACGCAGTATTTT
>TRBJ1-1|.|TRBV19|.
CASKRVNTEAFF
TGTGCCAGTAAGAGGGTGAACACTGAAGCTTTCTTT
>TRBJ1-4|.|TRBV13|once
CASSLGHSEKLFF
TGTGCCAGCAGCCTGGGGCATTCGGAAAAACTGTTTTTT
>TRBJ1-5|TRBD1|TRBV10-3|few
CAISTTGQVGNQPQHF
TGTGCCATCAGTACCACCGGACAGGTCGGCAATCAGCCCCAGCATTTT
>TRBJ2-7|TRBD1|TRBV30|.
CAWSRGAGGGPEQYF
TGTGCCTGGTCCCGTGGGGCAGGGGGCGGTCCGGAGCAGTACTTC
>TRBJ2-7|.|TRBV6-6|.
CASSLGQKGYEQYF
TGTGCCAGCAGCCTCGGACAGAAAGGCTACGAGCAGTACTTC
>TRBJ1-6|.|TRBV6-5|few
CASNRFLSSPLHF
TGTGCCAGCAACCGGTTCTTGAGTTCACCCCTCCACTTT
>TRBJ2-5|TRBD1|TRBV2|.
CASNPTTGVETQYF
TGTGCCAGCAACCCAACGACAGGGGTGGAGACCCAGTACTTC
>TRBJ2-1|TRBD1|TRBV6-5|few
CASGDRPNNEQFF
TGTGCCAGCGGGGACAGGCCAAACAATGAGCAGTTCTTC
>TRBJ1-3|.|TRBV27|.
CASSPTGSSGNTIYF
TGTGCCAGCAGTCCCACAGGGAGCTCTGGAAACACCATATATTTT
>TRBJ2-1|TRBD2|TRBV7-9|medium-sized
CASSSPPGTSGSIANEQFF
TGTGCCAGCAGCTCACCCCCGGGGACTAGCGGGAGTATCGCCAATGAGCAGTTCTTC
>TRBJ1-2|.|TRBV10-3|.
CAISDEGDYGYTF
TGTGCCATCAGTGATGAGGGGGACTATGGCTACACCTTC
>TRBJ2-1|TRBD1|TRBV9|.
CASSLVGGQGGQGQQFF
TGTGCCAGCAGCTTAGTGGGGGGACAGGGAGGGCAGGGACAGCAGTTCTTC
>TRBJ2-5|TRBD2|TRBV6-8|.
CASSSFRTSGSGETQYF
TGTGCCAGCAGTTCCTTCCGGACTAGCGGGAGTGGAGAGACCCAGTACTTC
>TRBJ2-7|TRBD2|TRBV19|.
CASSPRGRAGHNYEQYF
TGTGCCAGTAGTCCCCGGGGAAGAGCGGGGCACAACTACGAGCAGTACTTC
>TRBJ2-1|.|TRBV7-9|.
CASTLSIYEQFF
TGTGCCAGCACTTTAAGCATCTATGAGCAGTTCTTC